The 32 T cell receptor beta chains below all came from one sample that was sequenced in a study of response to subunit inactivated influenza vaccine. A single record per CDR3 protein comes from TCRdb applying MiXCR to the RT-PCR reads. The table shows some 550,000 distinct CDR3 sequences, with under 25% occurring only once. This same sample was also part of a study on T cells expressing NK-cell markers. That source adds: The authors made TCR beta cDNA libraries by 5'RACE template switching. This switching added a universal primer site and UMIs.

Sequenced material: CD4+ T cells sorted from PBMCs, taken 12 days after vaccination. The source is a man aged 45 to 65 who received an inactivated influenza vaccine.

The chain combines TRBV6-5 with TRBJ1-4, with D possibly matching TRBD1 (6 bases). V was cut by 2 bases and J by 0 bases, with 16 bases left in between. CDR3 size: 18 residues. Germline CDR1 is MNHEY and CDR2 is SVGAGI. DNA for the CDR3: TGTGCCAGCAGTTACCGGGGGCCTACTTTGGCAACTAATGAAAAACTGTTTTTT. Amino acid sequence: CASSYRGPTLATNEKLFF.

The V call is TRBV7-9, the J call TRBJ2-5; D unclear. Trimming shortened V by 6 bases and J by 3 bases, and 5 bases separated the two germline ends. The germline V gene has CDR1 SEHNR and CDR2 FQNEAQ (reference sequence). The CDR3 covers 11 residues. For the CDR3, the DNA is TGTGCCAGCAGTATAGAAGAGACCCAGTACTTC. It encodes CASSIEETQYF.

This clonotype was seen a handful of times. The J gene is TRBJ2-7, the V gene TRBV5-1; 9 nucleotides line up with TRBD2. With 3 bases clipped from V and 4 bases from J, the junction kept 17 bases outside the gene matches. The germline V gene has CDR1 SGHRS and CDR2 YFSETQ. The CDR3 covers 18 residues. This chain's CDR3 is CASSSRLATSGALYEQYF. In DNA form, the CDR3 reads TGCGCCAGCAGCTCAAGGCTAGCGACTAGCGGCGCCCTTTACGAGCAGTACTTC.

The chain combines TRBV10-3 with TRBJ2-3; the match to TRBD1 covers 7 bases. Germline trimming cut 4 bases from V and 6 bases from J; bases unmatched to any gene: 13. Per the germline V gene, CDR1 is ENHRY and CDR2 is SYGVKD. The CDR3 covers 16 residues. CDR3 in DNA: TGTGCCATCAGTGGACGTGAGACAGGGCGGTTGGATACGCAGTATTTT. This gives the protein CAISGRETGRLDTQYF.

The gene calls are TRBV6-5 and TRBJ2-3; unclear D gene. CDR1 MNHEY and CDR2 SVGAGI come from the germline V gene. Trimming left V 0 bases short and J 2 bases short, with 6 bases between. This CDR3 comprises 14 residues. The CDR3 here is CASSYSKATDTQYF. For the CDR3, the DNA is TGTGCCAGCAGTTACTCGAAAGCCACAGATACGCAGTATTTT.

This clonotype occurred a few times. The chain joins TRBV29-1 to TRBJ2-4; perhaps TRBD1 as D (5 bases). CDR1 is SQVTM and CDR2 is ANQGSEA in the germline V gene. The V end lost 6 bases, the J end lost 8 bases, and 17 bases lay between the germline ends. CDR3 length: 13 amino acids. CDR3 loop: CSVHQGLGDIQYF. CDR3 bases: TGCAGCGTACATCAGGGCCTTGGGGACATTCAGTACTTC.

This clonotype was seen only a few times. The chain uses TRBV10-3 and TRBJ2-2; no reliable D call. This CDR3 spans 12 amino acids. Trimming took off 11 bases at V and 4 bases at J, with 11 bases between the two ends. Germline V lookup: CDR1 ENHRY, CDR2 SYGVKD. As DNA, the CDR3 is TGTGCCTCCGCGACCGGCACCGGGGAGCTGTTTTTT. This sequence encodes CASATGTGELFF.

This clonotype was found many times. The V call is TRBV27, the J call TRBJ1-1; a possible D gene is TRBD1 (6 bases). Germline CDR1 MNHEY, CDR2 SMNVEV (reference sequence). Trimming removed 6 bases from V and 1 base from J, with 12 bases in between. The length of the CDR3 is 14 residues. The CDR3 loop reads CASSLVQGNTEAFF. The CDR3 DNA reads as TGTGCCAGCAGCCTCGTACAGGGGAACACTGAAGCTTTCTTT.

The chain joins TRBV28 to TRBJ2-7, with 9 bases aligning to TRBD1. V was pared by 1 base and J by 2 bases, with 3 bases of the junction left unmatched. The V gene's germline CDR1 is MDHEN and CDR2 SYDVKM. The CDR3 has 15 residues. CDR3 sequence: CASSLLRDRAYEQYF. The CDR3 DNA sequence: TGTGCCAGCAGTTTATTAAGGGACAGGGCCTACGAGCAGTACTTC.

This clonotype was seen more than once but under ten times. The chain employs TRBV20-1 and TRBJ1-5; 8 positions match TRBD1. The CDR3 has 14 residues. After removal of 3 bases from V and 3 bases from J, the junction contained 4 bases not matched to a gene. CDR1 and CDR2 (germline): DFQATT, SNEGSKA (reference sequence). The CDR3 DNA reads TGCAGTGCTAGTCAGGACAGGGTCAATCAGCCCCAGCATTTT. This gives the protein CSASQDRVNQPQHF.

This clonotype was seen repeatedly, ten times or more. This chain's CDR3 is CASSPSTGANVLTF. The CDR3 region has the DNA TGTGCCAGCAGCCCTAGTACTGGGGCCAACGTCCTGACTTTC. The chain joins TRBV7-7 to TRBJ2-6; D remains unclear. CDR1 and CDR2 (germline): SSHAT, FNYEAQ (reference sequence). Trimming left V 5 bases short and J 2 bases short, with 7 bases between. CDR3 length: 14 residues.

The CDR3 spells CSASKTARAEAFF. The CDR3, as DNA: TGCAGTGCTTCCAAGACAGCCAGGGCTGAAGCTTTCTTT. J is TRBJ1-1 and V is TRBV20-1; weak D call: TRBD1 (5 bases). Germline CDR1 reads DFQATT; CDR2 reads SNEGSKA (reference sequence). The CDR3 length is 13 residues. V was trimmed by 5 bases and J by 6 bases, leaving 16 bases between them.

The V and J genes are TRBV6-1 and TRBJ2-3, with 8 bases identical to TRBD2. Germline V gene data show CDR1 as MNHNS and CDR2 as SASEGT. Trimming removed 8 bases from V and 0 bases from J; junction bases left unmatched: 4. This CDR3 comprises 14 residues. The CDR3 region is CASRLAFSTDTQYF. CDR3 DNA: TGTGCCAGCCGACTAGCGTTTAGCACAGATACGCAGTATTTT.

The V and J genes are TRBV7-9 and TRBJ2-5, with D uncertain. The germline V gene encodes CDR1 SEHNR and CDR2 FQNEAQ (reference sequence). This CDR3 contains 13 residues. Trimming cost V 3 bases and J 2 bases, with 7 bases left between them. The CDR3 region is CASSFRDQETQYF. As DNA, the CDR3 is TGTGCCAGCAGCTTTAGGGATCAAGAGACCCAGTACTTC.

This clonotype was found a few times. This sequence joins TRBV11-2 and TRBJ2-7; D is ambiguous. The CDR3 length is 13 residues. The germline gives CDR1 SGHAT, CDR2 FQNNGV. With 6 bases removed from V and 5 bases from J, the gap between germline ends came to 14 bases. The CDR3 is CASRTRGLHEQYF. For the CDR3, the DNA is TGTGCCAGCAGAACGCGTGGTCTACACGAGCAGTACTTC. The variable domain in full, completed from reference TRBV11-2 and TRBJ2-7, reads EAGVAQSPRYKIIEKRQSVAFWCNPISGHATLYWYQQILGQGPKLLIQFQNNGVVDDSQLPKDRFSAERLKGVDSTLKIQPAKLEDSAVYLCASRTRGLHEQYFGPGTRLTVT.

The CDR3 DNA follows: TGTGCCAGCAGCGCCGCACCGGGACAGGGGTTTTACGAGCAGTACTTC. Residues: CASSAAPGQGFYEQYF. The J gene is TRBJ2-7, the V gene TRBV5-5; 10 bases match TRBD1. The CDR3 is 16 amino acids. Germline V gene data show CDR1 as SGHKS and CDR2 as YYEKEE (reference sequence). V was clipped by 4 bases and J by 4 bases; unmatched bases: 11.

DNA for the CDR3: TGCAGTGCGTCGGGACATATCAGCACAGATACGCAGTATTTT. It yields the protein CSASGHISTDTQYF. V usage is TRBV20-1 and J usage is TRBJ2-3; D possibly corresponds to TRBD1 (6 bases). This CDR3 spans 14 amino acids. V lost 6 bases to trimming and J lost 0 bases, with 13 bases between them. Germline assignment: CDR1 DFQATT and CDR2 SNEGSKA (reference sequence).

The chain is built from TRBV28 and TRBJ1-5, with a weak D call TRBD1 (5 bases). Germline CDR1 reads MDHEN; CDR2 reads SYDVKM. The CDR3 totals 16 residues. Between the trimmed V and J ends, which lost 1 base and 7 bases, there was a span of 17 bases. The CDR3 sequence: CASSLSAGSVSQPQHF. CDR3 nucleotides: TGTGCCAGCAGTTTATCGGCAGGGTCAGTCTCCCAGCCCCAGCATTTT.

CDR3 sequence reads: CASSEEDMTEQFF. In DNA form, the CDR3 reads TGTGCCAGCAGTGAAGAAGATATGACGGAGCAGTTCTTC. V is TRBV6-1 and J is TRBJ2-1; D uncertain. Germline values: CDR1 MNHNS, CDR2 SASEGT. V was pared by 1 base and J by 10 bases, with 11 bases between. The CDR3 length is 13 residues.

This clonotype showed up just a few times. The J gene is TRBJ2-7, the V gene TRBV6-1, with D possibly being TRBD1 (5 bases). The length of the CDR3 is 13 residues. Trimming left V 6 bases short and J 1 base short, with 10 bases between. The V gene's germline CDR1 is MNHNS and CDR2 SASEGT. Here the CDR3 DNA reads TGTGCCAGCAGACTGACAGTGTCCTACGAGCAGTACTTC. It specifies CASRLTVSYEQYF.

The CDR3 sequence: CASTRPGYEQYF. For the CDR3, the DNA is TGTGCCAGCACCCGGCCTGGCTACGAGCAGTACTTC. The chain has TRBV12-3 or TRBV12-4 and TRBJ2-7; D unclear. Trimming shortened V by 7 bases and J by 3 bases, and 10 bases separated the two germline ends. CDR3 length: 12 residues.

DNA for the CDR3: TGTGCCAGCAGCCCGGGACAGCCGTGGAACACTGAAGCTTTCTTT. It yields the protein CASSPGQPWNTEAFF. The V call is TRBV7-2, the J call TRBJ1-1; 7 nucleotides line up with TRBD1. This CDR3 has 15 amino acids. V trimming: 5 bases; J trimming: 1 base; junction bases outside the gene matches: 7. The germline CDR1 and CDR2 sequences are SGHTA and FQGNSA.

The rearrangement links TRBV3-1 to TRBJ2-3; D possibly corresponds to TRBD1 (5 bases). Germline V gene data show CDR1 as LGHDT and CDR2 as YNNKEL (reference sequence). Trimming shortened V by 1 base and J by 4 bases, and 12 bases separated the two germline ends. This CDR3 comprises 15 residues. The CDR3 loop is CASSQGGRVADTQYF. The DNA of the CDR3 is TGTGCCAGCAGCCAAGGGGGCAGGGTCGCAGATACGCAGTATTTT.

This clonotype occurred a few times. This sequence joins TRBV9 and TRBJ2-1; 15 bases map to TRBD2. Trimming took 3 bases from V and 11 from J; bases not matched to a gene: 6. The CDR3 is 15 residues long. Germline CDR1 reads SGDLS; CDR2 reads YYNGEE. The CDR3 loop is CASSGRTSGGAQQFF. The CDR3 bases are TGTGCCAGCAGCGGCAGGACTAGCGGGGGGGCCCAGCAGTTCTTC.

This rearrangement joins TRBV3-1 to TRBJ2-5, with TRBD1 identical over 7 bases. Germline lookup yields CDR1 LGHDT and CDR2 YNNKEL (reference sequence). There are 18 residues in the CDR3. V lost 2 bases and J lost 1; bases outside the gene matches: 13. The CDR3 DNA reads TGTGCCAGCAGCCAACCCCGAAAGAACCGGGACAGCCAAGAGACCCAGTACTTC. Translating gives CASSQPRKNRDSQETQYF.

The sample holds many counts of this clonotype. The rearrangement uses TRBV15 and TRBJ1-2, with 10 bases aligning to TRBD1. Germline trimming cut 4 bases from V and 4 bases from J; bases unmatched to any gene: 3. Germline V gene data show CDR1 as LNHNV and CDR2 as YYDKDF (reference sequence). The CDR3 runs to 14 residues. CDR3 sequence reads: CATSTDRGGYGYTF. In DNA form, the CDR3 reads TGTGCCACCAGCACGGACAGGGGGGGCTATGGCTACACCTTC.

The genes are TRBV5-1 and TRBJ1-2, with TRBD1 matching over 9 bases. J was trimmed by 8 bases and V by 7 bases; bases with no gene match: 6. The length of the CDR3 is 12 residues. Germline V CDR1 and CDR2: SGHRS, YFSETQ. The DNA of the CDR3 is TGCGCCAGCGGCTCGGGACAGGGCGGCTACACCTTC. Translated: CASGSGQGGYTF.

The V gene is TRBV11-2, the J gene TRBJ1-6, with D hard to call. This CDR3 spans 13 amino acids. Deletions cut 4 bases from V and 11 bases from J, with 12 bases between. Germline loops: CDR1 SGHAT, CDR2 FQNNGV. CDR3 nucleotide sequence: TGTGCCAGCAGCTGGACGGGAGGAACACCCCTCCACTTT. Protein product: CASSWTGGTPLHF.

J is TRBJ2-1 and V is TRBV20-1, with 9 positions matching TRBD2. Germline V CDR1 and CDR2: DFQATT, SNEGSKA (reference sequence). Trimming cost V 1 base and J 2 bases; bases outside gene matches: 9. The CDR3 sequence is 17 residues long. CDR3: CSARVGSGGWAYNEQFF. CDR3 DNA sequence: TGCAGTGCTAGAGTCGGTAGCGGGGGTTGGGCCTACAATGAGCAGTTCTTC.

The chain joins TRBV6-2 or TRBV6-3 to TRBJ2-7, with D perhaps being TRBD1 or TRBD2 (6 bases each). Deletions cut 6 bases from V and 3 bases from J, with 18 bases between. Germline CDR1 is MNHEY and CDR2 is SVGEGT. CDR3 length: 15 residues. The CDR3: CASRQRGTPNYEQYF. The CDR3 DNA reads as TGTGCCAGCAGACAACGCGGGACACCTAACTACGAGCAGTACTTC.

The chain is built from TRBV5-5 and TRBJ2-5, with TRBD2 matching over 7 bases. This CDR3 is 15 amino acids long. Germline CDR1 and CDR2: SGHKS and YYEKEE (reference sequence). V was pared by 2 bases and J by 2 bases, with 6 bases of the junction left unmatched. CDR3: CASSLTSEFQETQYF. CDR3 nucleotides: TGTGCCAGCAGCTTAACTAGCGAATTTCAAGAGACCCAGTACTTC.

The chain has TRBV5-1 and TRBJ2-3; 8 nucleotides line up with TRBD2. Germline V gene data show CDR1 as SGHRS and CDR2 as YFSETQ. V trimming: 4 bases; J trimming: 3 bases; junction bases outside the gene matches: 10. The CDR3 sequence is 16 residues long. Here the CDR3 reads CASSHSLASGTDTQYF. The CDR3, as DNA: TGCGCCAGCAGCCACTCTCTTGCTAGCGGGACAGATACGCAGTATTTT.